These 10 T cell receptor beta chains came from one sample sequenced in a study of cytomegalovirus exposure and HLA in healthy donors. The PCR used 60 Vbeta and 13 Jbeta primers. Clones were sequenced by immunoSEQ multiplex PCR, and TCRdb holds only the in-frame ones, with some missing. The data hold about 300,000 clones, with roughly 88% observed a single time. The sequenced sample was PBMCs. All receptors come from a man between 35 and 55 years old in good health and CMV-seropositive.

This clone has more than one count but fewer than ten. CDR3 coding DNA: TGTGCCAGCAGTGAAGGGCATAGCAATCAGCCCCAGCATTTT. Translation: CASSEGHSNQPQHF. The rearrangement uses TRBV2 and TRBJ1-5; D gene uncertain. The germline CDR1 and CDR2 sequences are SNHLY and FYNNEI. The CDR3 consists of 14 residues. V was trimmed by 1 base and J by 0 bases, leaving 4 bases between them. The complete variable domain, with remaining parts taken from reference TRBV2 and TRBJ1-5, reads EPEVTQTPSHQVTQMGQEVILRCVPISNHLYFYWYRQILGQKVEFLVSFYNNEISEKSEIFDDQFSVERPDGSNFTLKIRSTKLEDSAMYFCASSEGHSNQPQHFGDGTRLSIL.

The V and J genes are TRBV7-2 and TRBJ2-1; D is perhaps TRBD2 (6 bases). The V end was cut by 5 bases, the J end by 11 bases, with 22 bases between. This CDR3 is 15 amino acids long. In germline, CDR1 is SGHTA, CDR2 FQGNSA. The CDR3 sequence: CASSEASTETSQQFF. The CDR3, as DNA: TGTGCCAGCAGCGAGGCTTCGACTGAAACTAGCCAGCAGTTCTTC. Filled out from reference TRBV7-2 and TRBJ2-1, the complete variable domain reads GAGVSQSPSNKVTEKGKDVELRCDPISGHTALYWYRQSLGQGLEFLIYFQGNSAPDKSGLPSDRFSAERTGGSVSTLTIQRTQQEDSAVYLCASSEASTETSQQFFGPGTRLTVL.

This chain joins TRBV19 and TRBJ2-1, with 12 bases aligning to TRBD2. The germline CDR1 and CDR2 sequences are LNHDA and SQIVND (reference sequence). This CDR3 has 16 residues. Trimming took 4 bases from V and 6 from J; bases not matched to a gene: 7. The CDR3 loop reads CASSKMGLAGVNEQFF. DNA for the CDR3: TGTGCCAGTAGTAAGATGGGACTAGCGGGCGTCAATGAGCAGTTCTTC.

The rearrangement links TRBV11-2 to TRBJ1-1; no clear D gene. This CDR3 contains 13 residues. V lost 0 bases and J 4 bases, leaving 6 bases between the germline ends. CDR1 SGHAT and CDR2 FQNNGV come from the germline V gene. For the CDR3, the DNA is TGTGCCAGCAGCTTAGATCGGGGCACTGAAGCTTTCTTT. It codes for CASSLDRGTEAFF.

V is TRBV6-5 and J is TRBJ2-5, with D possibly TRBD1 on 6 matching bases. There are 14 residues in the CDR3. Trimming removed 3 bases from V and 1 base from J, with 9 bases in between. Germline CDR1 reads MNHEY; CDR2 reads SVGAGI. The CDR3, as DNA: TGTGCCAGCAGTTATTTAGGGGGCCAAGAGACCCAGTACTTC. Protein product: CASSYLGGQETQYF.

The chain employs TRBV2 and TRBJ2-6; tentative D call: TRBD1 (5 bases). This CDR3 is 15 amino acids long. In germline, CDR1 is SNHLY, CDR2 FYNNEI. Trimming took off 2 bases at V and 0 bases at J, with 5 bases between the two ends. Here the CDR3 reads CASSEQGSGANVLTF. The CDR3 DNA reads as TGTGCCAGCAGTGAACAGGGCTCTGGGGCCAACGTCCTGACTTTC.

The chain combines TRBV6-5 with TRBJ2-4, with D hard to call. Germline assignment: CDR1 MNHEY and CDR2 SVGAGI. The ends were cut back, 5 bases at V and 1 base at J, with 12 bases in the middle. The CDR3 is 15 amino acids. CDR3 DNA sequence: TGTGCCAGCAGTAACGGCCCCGGGGCCAAAAACATTCAGTACTTC. Protein product: CASSNGPGAKNIQYF.

This chain connects TRBV9 to TRBJ2-7, with 9 bases lining up with TRBD1. CDR3 length: 15 amino acids. V shed 2 bases, J shed 4 bases, and the junction held 7 bases outside the gene matches. Germline CDR1 is SGDLS and CDR2 is YYNGEE. In DNA form, the CDR3 reads TGTGCCAGCAGCGTCGAACAGGGGGCGAATTACGAGCAGTACTTC. Protein: CASSVEQGANYEQYF.

This clone was seen a single time. The CDR3 reads CASSSGYEQYF. CDR3 in DNA: TGTGCCAGCAGTTCGGGTTACGAGCAGTACTTC. The chain employs TRBV27 and TRBJ2-7; D gene uncertain. V gave up 4 bases and J gave up 4 bases, with 5 bases separating them. Germline assignment: CDR1 MNHEY and CDR2 SMNVEV (reference sequence). The CDR3 is made up of 11 amino acids.

J is TRBJ2-6 and V is TRBV4-2; no firm D call. The CDR3 has 19 amino acids. CDR1 LGHNA and CDR2 YNFKEQ come from the germline V gene. Trimming removed 2 bases from V and 0 bases from J, with 17 bases in between. CDR3 sequence reads: CASSQPFLDVSSGANVLTF. The CDR3 DNA is TGTGCCAGCAGCCAACCCTTCCTAGATGTCAGCTCTGGGGCCAACGTCCTGACTTTC.